Listed below are T cell receptor beta chains from one sample, sequenced in a study of blood T cell repertoires in COVID-19. Libraries were prepared by immunoSEQ multiplex PCR; TCRdb keeps only in-frame clonotypes and omits some of them. The data contain 300,000 or so clones, more than 70% of them seen just once; the ten biggest clones take up about 7.8%. The sample taken for sequencing was peripheral blood. The origin of the receptors is a woman between 50 and 59 years old who had recovered from COVID-19. The CDR3 runs from the conserved cysteine through the conserved F or W. The D gene is left open where the match is weak. Where a row states a size, it is once, few, many or the class of an expanded clone; other rows omit it.

D gene	J gene	clone size	V gene	CDR3 protein	CDR3 DNA
.	TRBJ1-1	.	TRBV30	CAWSVRQSVGIQETEAFF	TGTGCCTGGAGTGTACGCCAGAGTGTTGGCATACAGGAGACTGAAGCTTTCTTT
.	TRBJ2-5	.	TRBV9	CASSVERGRSGETQYF	TGTGCCAGCAGCGTAGAAAGAGGGAGAAGCGGGGAGACCCAGTACTTC
TRBD2	TRBJ2-7	.	TRBV6-5	CASSYSKTSGRSEQYF	TGTGCCAGCAGTTACTCGAAGACTAGCGGGAGAAGCGAGCAGTACTTC
.	TRBJ1-2	.	TRBV28	CASSQGVYGYTF	TGTGCCAGCAGTCAGGGCGTTTATGGCTACACCTTC
TRBD1	TRBJ1-1	.	TRBV18	CASSPMGQENTEAFF	TGTGCCAGCTCACCAATGGGACAGGAGAACACTGAAGCTTTCTTT
.	TRBJ1-5	.	TRBV11-3	CASSLDFGDTRPDQPQHF	TGTGCCAGCAGCTTAGATTTTGGGGACACCCGACCGGATCAGCCCCAGCATTTT
.	TRBJ2-7	.	TRBV5-6	CASSSQGPFYEQYF	TGTGCCAGCAGCTCACAGGGCCCGTTCTACGAGCAGTACTTC
.	TRBJ2-3	.	TRBV4-3	CASRKTADRDGGTQYF	TGCGCCAGCAGGAAGACGGCCGACAGGGACGGGGGTACGCAGTATTTT
TRBD2	TRBJ2-3	once	TRBV5-4	CASSLGSAGGITDTQYF	TGTGCCAGCAGCTTGGGTTCCGCGGGAGGTATAACAGATACGCAGTATTTT
.	TRBJ1-5	.	TRBV28	CASRLVGGAQSAQHF	TGTGCCAGCCGCCTCGTGGGGGGTGCCCAATCAGCCCAGCATTTT
TRBD2	TRBJ2-1	.	TRBV6-2/TRBV6-3	CASSYPGTSEQLRFF	TGTGCCAGCAGTTACCCCGGGACTAGCGAACAGTTACGGTTCTTC
TRBD1	TRBJ2-7	.	TRBV14	CASSGQGFVFPEQYF	TGTGCCAGCAGCGGACAGGGTTTCGTATTTCCCGAGCAGTACTTC
.	TRBJ2-2	.	TRBV2	CASSDAGGLFF	TGTGCCAGCAGTGATGCCGGGGGGCTGTTTTTT
TRBD2	TRBJ2-3	.	TRBV12-5	CASGHGGGDTDTQYF	TGTGCTAGTGGTCACGGGGGGGGAGATACAGATACGCAGTATTTT
.	TRBJ2-7	.	TRBV4-2	CASSLLSFSYEQYF	TGTGCCAGCAGTCTTTTGTCGTTCTCCTACGAGCAGTACTTC
.	TRBJ1-1	.	TRBV19	CASSTTGSTFAPTEAFF	TGTGCCAGTAGTACCACCGGGTCAACCTTTGCACCCACTGAAGCTTTCTTT
.	TRBJ2-2	.	TRBV30	CAWSVRSGVGAGELFF	TGTGCCTGGAGTGTACGGTCGGGAGTCGGCGCCGGGGAGCTGTTTTTT
.	TRBJ1-2	.	TRBV30	CAWRADYGYTF	TGTGCCTGGAGGGCCGACTATGGCTACACCTTC
.	TRBJ2-3	.	TRBV28	CASSFIGGAALGDTQYF	TGTGCCAGCAGTTTTATTGGCGGGGCAGCTTTGGGAGATACGCAGTATTTT
.	TRBJ1-4	.	TRBV30	CAWRGWRGTNEKLFF	TGTGCCTGGCGGGGGTGGAGGGGAACTAATGAAAAACTGTTTTTT
TRBD1	TRBJ2-7	.	TRBV28	CASRPSGQGAYEQYF	TGTGCCAGCAGACCTTCAGGACAGGGGGCCTACGAGCAGTACTTC
TRBD2	TRBJ2-7	.	TRBV27	CASSSSHSRSGRDYEQYF	TGTGCCAGCAGTTCCTCCCACTCCCGTAGCGGGAGGGATTACGAGCAGTACTTC
.	TRBJ1-2	once	TRBV30	CAWSETVGWYGYTF	TGTGCCTGGAGTGAAACGGTCGGGTGGTATGGCTACACCTTC
TRBD1	TRBJ1-1	.	TRBV29-1	CSVEDRTGGRTEAFF	TGCAGCGTTGAAGACCGGACAGGGGGTCGCACTGAAGCTTTCTTT
TRBD2	TRBJ2-1	few	TRBV11-2	CASSPVSGRAGNEQFF	TGTGCCAGCAGCCCCGTTAGCGGGAGGGCAGGGAATGAGCAGTTCTTC
.	TRBJ2-7	.	TRBV28	CASSLYGGAYEQYF	TGTGCCAGCAGTTTATATGGCGGGGCCTACGAGCAGTACTTC
TRBD2	TRBJ2-5	.	TRBV14	CASSQVAGFQETQYF	TGTGCCAGCAGCCAAGTAGCGGGATTCCAAGAGACCCAGTACTTC
TRBD2	TRBJ2-1	.	TRBV9	CASSGRLAGGLNEQFF	TGTGCCAGCAGCGGCAGACTAGCGGGAGGACTCAATGAGCAGTTCTTC
.	TRBJ1-2	.	TRBV6-2/TRBV6-3	CASSYSGAFYGYTF	TGTGCCAGCAGTTACTCAGGGGCATTCTATGGCTACACCTTC
.	TRBJ1-1	.	TRBV18	CASSPLSEMNTEAFF	TGTGCCAGCTCCCCATTGTCCGAGATGAACACTGAAGCTTTCTTT
TRBD2	TRBJ2-2	once	TRBV5-1	CASSPDPGLAGYTGELFF	TGCGCCAGCAGCCCAGACCCAGGACTAGCGGGATATACCGGGGAGCTGTTTTTT